This is a list of T cell receptor beta chains from one sample in a study of T-cell memory formation after mild COVID-19. One entry per CDR3 protein results from TCRdb running MiXCR on the 5' RACE reads. The table records about 290,000 distinct CDR3 sequences, about a sixth of them present only once. Material for sequencing was PBMCs or a T cell subset sorted from them (not recorded which). The source is a man between 18 and 29 years old who had mild COVID-19 (a few samples of this study predate the infection). Cell type and time point are not known. Both conserved end residues are part of each CDR3. D genes are given only for firm matches. Clone sizes are given selectively: once, few, many, or a class where the clone is expanded.

D gene	V gene	J gene	clone size	CDR3 protein	CDR3 DNA
NA	TRBV20-1	TRBJ2-1	NA	CSARYEPGEQFF	TGCAGTGCTAGGTATGAGCCGGGCGAGCAGTTCTTC
NA	TRBV11-2	TRBJ2-3	few	CASSFRQSTDTQYF	TGTGCCAGCAGCTTTCGACAGTCCACAGATACGCAGTATTTT
NA	TRBV7-9	TRBJ2-3	many	CASSLEQGAVYF	TGTGCCAGCAGCTTAGAACAGGGTGCCGTGTATTTT
TRBD2	TRBV7-8	TRBJ2-1	once	CASSLGASGRIGNEQFF	TGTGCCAGCAGCTTAGGGGCTAGCGGGAGGATCGGTAATGAGCAGTTCTTC
TRBD1	TRBV5-1	TRBJ2-7	NA	CASRRTQGSYEQYF	TGCGCCAGCCGCAGAACACAGGGGTCCTACGAGCAGTACTTC
NA	TRBV7-8	TRBJ1-2	few	CASSLGPAGAPGYTF	TGTGCCAGCAGCTTAGGGCCCGCGGGGGCGCCTGGCTACACCTTC
NA	TRBV5-1	TRBJ1-1	NA	CASSVQPNTEVFF	TGCGCCAGCAGCGTTCAACCTAACACTGAAGTTTTCTTT
NA	TRBV12-3/TRBV12-4	TRBJ2-1	few	CASSLVGREQFF	TGTGCCAGCAGTTTAGTGGGGCGCGAGCAGTTCTTC
TRBD2	TRBV18	TRBJ2-4	NA	CASSPPGREDIQYF	TGTGCCAGCTCACCACCAGGGAGGGAGGACATTCAGTACTTC
NA	TRBV19	TRBJ1-5	NA	CASVLGSANSNQPQHF	TGTGCCAGTGTTTTAGGATCAGCTAATAGCAATCAGCCCCAGCATTTT
TRBD1	TRBV7-9	TRBJ1-4	NA	CASSKGQGAANEKLFF	TGTGCCAGCAGCAAGGGACAGGGGGCTGCTAATGAAAAACTGTTTTTT
NA	TRBV29-1	TRBJ2-5	few	CSGAGQETQYF	TGCAGCGGGGCGGGGCAAGAGACCCAGTACTTC
TRBD1	TRBV18	TRBJ2-5	few	CASSPFRTGQETQYF	TGTGCCAGCTCACCTTTCCGGACAGGTCAAGAGACCCAGTACTTC
TRBD1	TRBV7-2	TRBJ1-5	few	CASSLGQGHSNQPQHF	TGTGCCAGCAGCTTAGGACAGGGTCATAGCAATCAGCCCCAGCATTTT
NA	TRBV28	TRBJ1-1	few	CASTGGGSIGNTEAFF	TGTGCCAGCACGGGAGGTGGCTCAATCGGGAACACTGAAGCTTTCTTT
NA	TRBV12-3/TRBV12-4	TRBJ1-2	few	CASNFQGGGYTF	TGTGCCAGCAATTTCCAGGGAGGCGGCTACACCTTC
NA	TRBV3-1	TRBJ2-1	few	CASSQIAGAQNEQFF	TGTGCCAGCAGCCAAATCGCCGGGGCGCAGAATGAGCAGTTCTTC
TRBD1	TRBV6-5	TRBJ2-1	few	CASRNDRVNEQFF	TGTGCCAGCAGGAACGACAGGGTCAATGAGCAGTTCTTC
NA	TRBV4-3	TRBJ2-7	few	CASSPMGAGGSYEQYF	TGCGCCAGCAGCCCGATGGGGGCTGGCGGCTCCTACGAGCAGTACTTC
TRBD2	TRBV12-3/TRBV12-4	TRBJ2-1	few	CASSSPRTSGYYNEQFF	TGTGCCAGCAGTTCCCCCCGAACTAGCGGGTACTACAATGAGCAGTTCTTC
NA	TRBV18	TRBJ1-1	NA	CASSPWGALNTEAFF	TGTGCCAGCTCACCCTGGGGGGCGTTGAACACTGAAGCTTTCTTT
NA	TRBV29-1	TRBJ1-1	few	CSAGSTDGEAFF	TGCAGCGCCGGAAGCACGGACGGTGAAGCTTTCTTT
NA	TRBV5-1	TRBJ2-2	many	CASSLVQGTGELFF	TGCGCCAGCAGCTTGGTACAGGGCACCGGGGAGCTGTTTTTT